Each of the 21 T cell receptor beta chains below was sequenced from the same sample in a study of OX40 agonist ivuxolimab in advanced cancers. Clones were sequenced by immunoSEQ multiplex PCR, and TCRdb holds only the in-frame ones, with some missing. Of about 66,000 clones listed, around 90% were seen once; the top ten hold more than 2.5%. The material was CD4+ or CD8+ T cells sorted from blood, obtained in a trial of the OX40 agonist ivuxolimab. Receptor source: an adult with an advanced solid tumor such as melanoma, head and neck, liver or kidney cancer.

This sequence joins TRBV2 and TRBJ2-1, with 7 bases that match TRBD2. Germline V lookup: CDR1 SNHLY, CDR2 FYNNEI. J lost 0 bases, V lost 6 bases, and 14 bases had no gene match. The CDR3 spans 18 residues. The CDR3 region is CASSDYNSGFSSYNEQFF. DNA of the CDR3: TGTGCCAGCAGCGATTACAATAGCGGGTTTTCCTCCTACAATGAGCAGTTCTTC.

This sequence joins TRBV7-8 and TRBJ2-5; 15 nucleotides match TRBD2. CDR3 length: 16 amino acids. J was trimmed by 5 bases and V by 6 bases; bases with no gene match: 7. Germline V lookup: CDR1 SGHVS, CDR2 FQNEAQ. The CDR3 sequence: CASRSGLAGGRETQYF. The DNA for the CDR3 is TGTGCCAGCAGATCCGGACTAGCGGGAGGGCGGGAGACCCAGTACTTC. Combining the CDR3 with reference TRBV7-8 and TRBJ2-5 gives the whole variable domain GAGVSQSPRYKVAKRGQDVALRCDPISGHVSLFWYQQALGQGPEFLTYFQNEAQLDKSGLPSDRFFAERPEGSVSTLKIQRTQQEDSAVYLCASRSGLAGGRETQYFGPGTRLLVL.

The gene calls are TRBV29-1 and TRBJ1-1, with D maybe TRBD1 (5 bases). Germline lookup yields CDR1 SQVTM and CDR2 ANQGSEA. This CDR3 has 14 residues. Trimming cost V 7 bases and J 3 bases, with 18 bases left between them. Written as DNA, the CDR3 is TGCAGCGCCTATCGACAGCTAATTGACACTGAAGCTTTCTTT. Residues: CSAYRQLIDTEAFF. The whole variable domain, filled in from reference TRBV29-1 and TRBJ1-1, reads SAVISQKPSRDICQRGTSLTIQCQVDSQVTMMFWYRQQPGQSLTLIATANQGSEATYESGFVIDKFPISRPNLTFSTLTVSNMSPEDSSIYLCSAYRQLIDTEAFFGQGTRLTVV.

The V and J genes are TRBV27 and TRBJ2-3, with 8 bases that match TRBD2. Losses at the gene ends were 6 bases for V and 3 bases for J; bases not matched to a gene: 11. The germline V gene encodes CDR1 MNHEY and CDR2 SMNVEV (reference sequence). The CDR3 loop spans 16 amino acids. The CDR3 is CASRQYRAGVTDTQYF. DNA of the CDR3: TGTGCCAGCAGACAATATAGAGCGGGAGTAACAGATACGCAGTATTTT.

This clone was seen a few times. The genes are TRBV7-2 and TRBJ2-1; possible D gene TRBD1, 5 bases. Looked up from germline, CDR1 is SGHTA and CDR2 is FQGNSA. Trimming took 1 base from V and 15 from J, leaving 16 bases between them. CDR3 length equals 13 residues. The CDR3 is CASSLVVGVSRFF. CDR3 DNA: TGTGCCAGCAGCTTAGTAGTAGGGGTCTCTCGGTTCTTC.

A few counts support this clone. The rearrangement uses TRBV4-1 and TRBJ2-3; D is ambiguous. CDR3 size: 14 residues. Germline CDR1 is MGHRA and CDR2 is YSYEKL. V lost 2 bases, J lost 5 bases, and 11 bases lay in between. DNA for the CDR3: TGCGCCAGCAGCCAACCTCTCGGTTTAGATACGCAGTATTTT. Translation gives CASSQPLGLDTQYF.

The genes are TRBV7-2 and TRBJ2-1; a weak D match, TRBD2 (6 bases). V lost 3 bases and J 1 base, leaving 7 bases between the germline ends. The CDR3 loop spans 14 amino acids. The germline V gene encodes CDR1 SGHTA and CDR2 FQGNSA. CDR3 residues: CASSLGLSYNEQFF. CDR3 nucleotide sequence: TGTGCCAGCAGCTTGGGACTTTCCTACAATGAGCAGTTCTTC.

This rearrangement joins TRBV30 to TRBJ1-2; D ambiguous. CDR3 length equals 16 residues. Germline CDR1 GTSNPN, CDR2 SVGIG (reference sequence). The V gene lost 3 bases and the J gene lost 0 bases, with 17 bases spanning the gap. As DNA, the CDR3 is TGTGCCTGGAGGGTACCCTCAGGAGTTCCTAACTATGGCTACACCTTC. Translated, it gives CAWRVPSGVPNYGYTF. The whole variable domain, filled in from reference TRBV30 and TRBJ1-2, reads SQTIHQWPATLVQPVGSPLSLECTVEGTSNPNLYWYRQAAGRGLQLLFYSVGIGQISSEVPQNLSASRPQDRQFILSSKKLLLSDSGFYLCAWRVPSGVPNYGYTFGSGTRLTVV.

The rearrangement joins TRBV2 to TRBJ1-4, with a weak D call TRBD1 (5 bases). The CDR3 is made up of 14 amino acids. Germline assignment: CDR1 SNHLY and CDR2 FYNNEI. With 5 bases removed from V and 5 bases from J, the gap between germline ends came to 12 bases. The CDR3 DNA reads TGTGCCAGCAGTAAGAGACAGCTGAATGAAAAACTGTTTTTT. This codes for CASSKRQLNEKLFF.

This clone was found once. CDR3 nucleotide sequence: TGTGCCAGCTCACTGAATTCCGGGACAGGCGTATACAATGAGCAGTTCTTC. Protein sequence: CASSLNSGTGVYNEQFF. V and J are TRBV18 and TRBJ2-1; TRBD1 aligns across 8 bases. Trimming removed 4 bases from V and 4 bases from J; junction bases left unmatched: 12. Germline lookup yields CDR1 KGHSH and CDR2 LQKENI. The CDR3 runs 17 residues.

The rearrangement links TRBV19 to TRBJ1-5; D unresolved. Trimming shortened V by 1 base and J by 0 bases, and 7 bases separated the two germline ends. In germline, CDR1 is LNHDA, CDR2 SQIVND (reference sequence). This CDR3 is 15 amino acids long. The CDR3 sequence is CASSIGGHSNQPQHF. CDR3 nucleotides: TGTGCCAGTAGTATAGGAGGCCATAGCAATCAGCCCCAGCATTTT.

About this clone itself: Other DNA sequences in the same sample also yield this CDR3. V gene TRBV18 combines with J gene TRBJ1-2; 10 nucleotides align to TRBD1. The J segment lost 2 bases and the V segment lost 2 bases, leaving 2 bases of the junction unmatched. This CDR3 has 15 amino acids. Germline CDR1 reads KGHSH; CDR2 reads LQKENI. The CDR3 DNA reads as TGTGCCAGCTCACCAGAGGGACAGGGGAACTATGGCTACACCTTC. Amino acids: CASSPEGQGNYGYTF.

The chain is built from TRBV7-9 and TRBJ2-7; 8 bases fit TRBD2. CDR1 is SEHNR, CDR2 FQNEAQ, per germline (reference sequence). The CDR3 spans 13 residues. Trimming at V came to 5 bases and at J to 4 bases, leaving 4 bases not matched to a gene. The CDR3 DNA reads as TGTGCCAGCAGCAATAGCGGGAAGTACGAGCAGTACTTC. Protein sequence: CASSNSGKYEQYF.

This chain connects TRBV6-1 to TRBJ1-4; possibly TRBD1 for D (5 bases). V was cut by 8 bases and J by 0 bases, with 10 bases left in between. The CDR3 runs to 14 residues. Germline V CDR1 and CDR2: MNHNS, SASEGT. The CDR3 protein is CASGGSATNEKLFF. CDR3 in DNA: TGTGCCAGCGGGGGATCTGCAACTAATGAAAAACTGTTTTTT.

The V gene is TRBV28, the J gene TRBJ2-7, with 8 bases matching TRBD2. This CDR3 spans 16 amino acids. Looked up from germline, CDR1 is MDHEN and CDR2 is SYDVKM. V lost 2 bases to trimming and J lost 2 bases; unmatched junction nucleotides: 8. The CDR3 region has the DNA TGTGCCAGCAGTTTAAGCGGGGGAAGCCGTCCCTACGAGCAGTACTTC. Translated, it gives CASSLSGGSRPYEQYF.

The chain couples TRBV7-8 to TRBJ2-1; 8 bases are a match to TRBD2. CDR1 and CDR2 from the germline V gene are SGHVS and FQNEAQ. There are 17 residues in the CDR3. V gave up 3 bases and J gave up 6 bases; unmatched junction bases: 13. The CDR3 here is CASSFVSGGRAGNEQFF. CDR3 in DNA: TGTGCCAGCAGCTTTGTGTCGGGAGGGAGGGCCGGCAATGAGCAGTTCTTC. Supplemented by reference TRBV7-8 and TRBJ2-1, the full variable domain reads GAGVSQSPRYKVAKRGQDVALRCDPISGHVSLFWYQQALGQGPEFLTYFQNEAQLDKSGLPSDRFFAERPEGSVSTLKIQRTQQEDSAVYLCASSFVSGGRAGNEQFFGPGTRLTVL.

This clone was seen a few times. The CDR3 here is CAWTGGGGQPQHF. The CDR3 region has the DNA TGTGCCTGGACAGGAGGAGGCGGGCAGCCCCAGCATTTT. The V and J genes are TRBV30 and TRBJ1-5; D gene ambiguous. Germline values: CDR1 GTSNPN, CDR2 SVGIG (reference sequence). The CDR3 runs 13 residues. Trimming removed 4 bases at V and 7 bases at J, with 14 bases between.

V gene TRBV5-1 combines with J gene TRBJ2-3, with 8 bases that match TRBD2. The CDR3 has 14 amino acids. Looked up from germline, CDR1 is SGHRS and CDR2 is YFSETQ. The V segment lost 4 bases and the J segment 6 bases; nucleotides outside the gene matches: 7. Here the CDR3 DNA reads TGCGCCAGCAGCCCCGGGAGGGAAGGCGATACGCAGTATTTT. As protein: CASSPGREGDTQYF.

This chain connects TRBV9 to TRBJ2-1, with 10 bases aligning to TRBD1. CDR3 length equals 15 residues. Germline loops: CDR1 SGDLS, CDR2 YYNGEE. Trimming cost V 0 bases and J 10 bases; bases outside gene matches: 7. This CDR3 reads CASSVEPGQGREQFF. The DNA for the CDR3 is TGTGCCAGCAGCGTAGAACCGGGACAGGGGAGAGAGCAGTTCTTC.

The CDR3 region has the DNA TGCAGCGTTGGGAGGAGACTAGCGGGAGGTAATGAGCAGTTCTTC. Its protein is CSVGRRLAGGNEQFF. This chain links TRBV29-1 with TRBJ2-1, with 13 bases that match TRBD2. With 4 bases clipped from V and 7 bases from J, the junction kept 7 bases outside the gene matches. Germline CDR1 and CDR2: SQVTM and ANQGSEA. The CDR3 spans 15 residues.

The chain is built from TRBV5-1 and TRBJ2-3; possible D gene TRBD1, 5 bases. The CDR3 covers 16 residues. Germline V gene lookup returns CDR1 SGHRS and CDR2 YFSETQ. Between the trimmed V and J ends, which lost 0 bases and 4 bases, there was a span of 15 bases. Here the CDR3 DNA reads TGCGCCAGCAGCTTGGACCCAGGGCGTAGTGCAGATACGCAGTATTTT. Translated, it gives CASSLDPGRSADTQYF. The whole variable domain, filled in from reference TRBV5-1 and TRBJ2-3, reads KAGVTQTPRYLIKTRGQQVTLSCSPISGHRSVSWYQQTPGQGLQFLFEYFSETQRNKGNFPGRFSGRQFSNSRSEMNVSTLELGDSALYLCASSLDPGRSADTQYFGPGTRLTVL.